This T cell receptor (beta chain) emerged from a study of T cell clones after liver transplantation. At the level of the study: A pre-transplant mixed lymphocyte reaction with TCRbeta sequencing defined graft-donor-reactive clones followed in post-transplant blood. Until 12-24 months post-transplant, subjects got standard immunosuppression and no induction. Findings and limits, study-wide: Graft donor-reactive T cells may have migrated into the graft rather than being deleted.

This clone is large (0.1 to 1%) within its sample. Antigen: not known. TCRdb's copy holds only in-frame clones and misses some; the assay was immunoSEQ multiplex PCR. The table has about 33,000 clones, about 94% seen once. Sorting of unstimulated PBMCs yielded separate CD3+CD4+ and CD3+CD8+ fractions. The starting material was CD8+ T cells from blood, obtained 12 months after liver transplant. The sequence derives from a human patient who received a liver transplant. These T cells may partly come from the graft donor.

The CDR3 coding sequence is TGTGCCAGCAGTCACTACGGACCGTTCCAAAAGGATGGCTACACCTTC. Translated: CASSHYGPFQKDGYTF. This chain links TRBV6-5 with TRBJ1-2; D gene uncertain. The CDR3 covers 16 residues. Germline CDR1 MNHEY, CDR2 SVGAGI. V was pared by 5 bases and J by 6 bases, with 22 bases between.